What follows describes a single T cell receptor beta chain. The repertoire was sequenced with immunoSEQ multiplex PCR; TCRdb's copy has only in-frame clones and lacks some. This sample yields approximately 58,000 clones, of which roughly four fifths are seen a single time; approximately 2.2% belongs to the top ten. The data are from a study of OX40 agonist ivuxolimab in advanced cancers. The source was CD4+ or CD8+ T cells sorted from blood, collected in a trial of the OX40 agonist ivuxolimab. The receptor was derived from an adult with an advanced solid tumor such as melanoma, head and neck, liver or kidney cancer.

Here the CDR3 reads CASWLQPGEQYF. The CDR3 DNA is TGTGCCAGCTGGCTGCAGCCGGGCGAGCAGTACTTC. The gene calls are TRBV2 and TRBJ2-7; D ambiguous. Trimming shortened V by 8 bases and J by 6 bases, and 14 bases separated the two germline ends. The CDR3 has 12 residues. The germline V gene has CDR1 SNHLY and CDR2 FYNNEI.